This is a list of T cell receptor beta chains from one sample in a study of OX40 agonist ivuxolimab in advanced cancers. The table came from immunoSEQ multiplex PCR; TCRdb's copy has only in-frame clones and leaves some out. The sample has about 58,000 clones, 91% seen once; the top ten hold roughly 1.9%. The source material was CD4+ or CD8+ T cells sorted from blood, sampled in a trial of the OX40 agonist ivuxolimab. Receptor source: an adult with an advanced solid tumor such as melanoma, head and neck, liver or kidney cancer. Each CDR3 is given without its conserved first and last residue. Fields, in order: J gene, CDR3 length, V gene, CDR3 protein.

>TRBJ1-4|13|TRBV5-8
ASSREIATNEKLF
>TRBJ1-5|13|TRBV6-5
ASRPQGPSNQPQH
>TRBJ2-4|11|TRBV7-2
ASSLSAKNIQY
>TRBJ2-3|14|TRBV18
ASSPLGGASTDTQY
>TRBJ2-2|18|TRBV30
AWSGDKWGLAGANTGELF
>TRBJ1-1|12|TRBV27
ASAQGTLSTEAF
>TRBJ2-6|14|TRBV19
ASNPGHSSGANVLT
>TRBJ2-7|11|TRBV28
ASLSGGADEQY
>TRBJ1-5|12|TRBV28
ASSPGQGHQPQH
>TRBJ1-2|12|TRBV19
ASNAGQGNYGYT